These 10 T cell receptor beta chains originate from one sample sequenced in a study of blood T cell repertoires in COVID-19. The protocol was immunoSEQ multiplex PCR, while the TCRdb copy is restricted to in-frame clones and leaves out a portion. The data hold about 68,000 clones, with approximately 85% observed a single time. Material for sequencing was peripheral blood. These TCRs come from a man in his fifties or sixties with acute or convalescent COVID-19.

The V call is TRBV6-5, the J call TRBJ2-5, with a tentative D call TRBD2 (5 bases). Trimming stripped 2 bases from V and 1 base from J, with 11 bases between. The CDR3 sequence is 15 residues long. Per the germline V gene, CDR1 is MNHEY and CDR2 is SVGAGI. Written as DNA, the CDR3 is TGTGCCAGCAGTTACGAGGGCTCGCCCCAAGAGACCCAGTACTTC. Amino acid sequence: CASSYEGSPQETQYF.

This chain uses TRBV4-2 with TRBJ2-1, with 9 bases matching TRBD1. V was pared by 2 bases and J by 9 bases, with 5 bases of the junction left unmatched. This CDR3 is 14 amino acids long. The germline CDR1 and CDR2 sequences are LGHNA and YNFKEQ. The CDR3 sequence: CASSQLQGAVEQFF. The CDR3 DNA sequence: TGTGCCAGCAGCCAACTACAGGGGGCCGTTGAGCAGTTCTTC.

This clone was detected only once. The chain links TRBV7-9 to TRBJ2-3; 9 nucleotides line up with TRBD2. Germline assignment: CDR1 SEHNR and CDR2 FQNEAQ (reference sequence). V shed 1 base and J 12 bases; nucleotides not matched to a gene: 5. The CDR3 spans 13 residues. The CDR3 sequence is CASSLGERGAQYF. The CDR3 DNA is TGTGCCAGCAGCTTAGGGGAGCGGGGGGCCCAGTATTTT.

The chain uses TRBV7-2 and TRBJ2-3; 13 bases agree with TRBD2. The V and J ends lost 4 bases and 1 base, in that order; junction bases with no gene match: 5. Per the germline V gene, CDR1 is SGHTA and CDR2 is FQGNSA. The CDR3 runs 17 residues. CDR3 nucleotides: TGTGCCAGCAGCTACGGGACTAGCGGGACTCGCACAGATACGCAGTATTTT. Its translation is CASSYGTSGTRTDTQYF.

V is TRBV5-5 and J is TRBJ2-7; TRBD2 matches at 7 bases. CDR1 SGHKS and CDR2 YYEKEE come from the germline V gene (reference sequence). The V gene end was trimmed by 4 bases and the J gene end by 9 bases; junction bases not matched to a gene: 13. The CDR3 sequence is 14 residues long. This CDR3 reads CASSPGPSGPPQYV. The CDR3 DNA follows: TGTGCCAGCAGCCCCGGGCCTAGCGGCCCCCCGCAGTACGTC.

The chain carries TRBV7-3 and TRBJ1-6; D is uncertain. The CDR3 contains 13 residues. Deletions cut 5 bases from V and 7 bases from J, with 9 bases between. Per germline, CDR1 SGHTA and CDR2 FQGTGA. The CDR3 region is CASSREKNSPLHF. CDR3 nucleotides: TGTGCCAGCAGCCGGGAAAAAAATTCACCCCTCCACTTT.

The chain carries TRBV7-3 and TRBJ1-1; no clear D. The ends were cut back, 1 base at V and 1 base at J, with 13 bases in the middle. The germline V gene has CDR1 SGHTA and CDR2 FQGTGA. The CDR3 extends over 16 amino acids. In nucleotides, the CDR3 is TGTGCCAGCAGCTTAAATGGCCCAGGCTCGAACACTGAAGCTTTCTTT. Translating gives CASSLNGPGSNTEAFF. The full variable domain, completed using reference TRBV7-3 and TRBJ1-1, is GAGVSQTPSNKVTEKGKYVELRCDPISGHTALYWYRQSLGQGPEFLIYFQGTGAADDSGLPNDRFFAVRPEGSVSTLKIQRTERGDSAVYLCASSLNGPGSNTEAFFGQGTRLTVV.

The chain links TRBV29-1 to TRBJ1-3, with 8 bases matching TRBD1. The CDR3 sequence is 13 residues long. V shed 7 bases and J 0 bases; nucleotides not matched to a gene: 2. From germline, CDR1 is SQVTM and CDR2 ANQGSEA. The CDR3 sequence is CSAGQGSGNTIYF. The DNA for the CDR3 is TGCAGCGCCGGACAGGGCTCTGGAAACACCATATATTTT.

V is TRBV2 and J is TRBJ1-3; no reliable D call. CDR1 is SNHLY and CDR2 is FYNNEI in the germline V gene. V lost 2 bases to trimming and J lost 4 bases, with 12 bases between them. The CDR3 consists of 15 residues. CDR3 in amino acids: CASSESPLAGNTIYF. The CDR3 DNA reads TGTGCCAGCAGTGAATCGCCCCTAGCCGGAAACACCATATATTTT.

The chain is built from TRBV6-5 and TRBJ2-1, with D possibly TRBD2 on 6 matching bases. The CDR3 is 14 amino acids. Per germline, CDR1 MNHEY and CDR2 SVGAGI. The germline V and J ends were trimmed by 8 bases and 4 bases, with 15 bases remaining between them. CDR3 sequence: CASYTGGDYNEQFF. CDR3 DNA sequence: TGTGCCAGCTACACCGGGGGTGATTACAATGAGCAGTTCTTC.